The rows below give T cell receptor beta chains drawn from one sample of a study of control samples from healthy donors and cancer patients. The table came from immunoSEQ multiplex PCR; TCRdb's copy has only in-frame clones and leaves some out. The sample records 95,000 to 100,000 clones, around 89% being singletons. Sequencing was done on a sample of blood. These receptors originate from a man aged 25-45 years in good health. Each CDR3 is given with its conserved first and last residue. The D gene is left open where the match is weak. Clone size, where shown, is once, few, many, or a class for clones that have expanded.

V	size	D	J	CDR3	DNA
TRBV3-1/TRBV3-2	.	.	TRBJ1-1	CASSQFNTEAFF	TGTGCCAGCAGCCAATTTAACACTGAAGCTTTCTTT
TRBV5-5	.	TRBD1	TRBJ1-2	CASSTIPGQGHGYTF	TGTGCCAGCAGCACGATCCCGGGACAGGGGCATGGCTACACCTTC
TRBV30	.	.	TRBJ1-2	CAWSSRINYGYTF	TGTGCCTGGAGTAGTCGGATTAACTATGGCTACACCTTC
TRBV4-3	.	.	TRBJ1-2	CASSQDLDGRYGYTF	TGCGCCAGCAGCCAAGACCTGGACGGCCGCTATGGCTACACCTTC
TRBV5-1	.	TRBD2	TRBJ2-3	CASSLELAVSTDTQYF	TGCGCCAGCAGCTTGGAACTAGCGGTTAGCACAGATACGCAGTATTTT
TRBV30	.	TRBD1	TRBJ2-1	CAWSVVPGQGGRDSYNEQFF	TGTGCCTGGAGTGTAGTCCCGGGACAGGGGGGTAGAGACTCCTACAATGAGCAGTTCTTC
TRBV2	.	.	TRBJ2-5	CASSGETQYF	TGTGCCAGCAGTGGAGAGACCCAGTACTTC
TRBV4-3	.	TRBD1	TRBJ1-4	CASSQDTGANEKLFF	TGCGCCAGCAGCCAAGATACAGGGGCTAATGAAAAACTGTTTTTT
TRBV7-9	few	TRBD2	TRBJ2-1	CASSLESGRIGEQFF	TGTGCCAGCAGCTTAGAAAGCGGGAGGATAGGTGAGCAGTTCTTC
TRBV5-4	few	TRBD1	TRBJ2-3	CASSLRDRGTDTQYF	TGTGCCAGCAGCCTCCGGGACAGGGGCACAGATACGCAGTATTTT
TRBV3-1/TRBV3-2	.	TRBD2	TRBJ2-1	CASSSDWGGYNEQFF	TGTGCCAGCAGCTCGGACTGGGGGGGGTACAATGAGCAGTTCTTC
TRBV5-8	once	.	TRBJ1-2	CASSSDAGLGEDGYTF	TGTGCCAGCAGCTCCGACGCGGGGTTGGGCGAGGATGGCTACACCTTC
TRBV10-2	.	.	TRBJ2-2	CASGGFVYTGELFF	TGCGCCAGCGGTGGTTTCGTTTATACCGGGGAGCTGTTTTTT
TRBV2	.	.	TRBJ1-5	CASVRGSNQPQHF	TGTGCCAGCGTACGGGGGAGCAATCAGCCCCAGCATTTT
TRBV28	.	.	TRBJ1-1	CASSWGTTEAFF	TGTGCCAGCAGCTGGGGGACCACTGAAGCTTTCTTT
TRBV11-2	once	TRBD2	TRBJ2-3	CASSLGAGVSTDTQYF	TGTGCCAGCAGCTTAGGGGCGGGGGTTAGCACAGATACGCAGTATTTT
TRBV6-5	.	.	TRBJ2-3	CASRLGTHSTDTQYF	TGTGCCAGCCGCTTGGGGACACATAGCACAGATACGCAGTATTTT
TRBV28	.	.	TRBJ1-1	CASSLSGRDTEAFF	TGTGCCAGCAGTTTGTCGGGAAGGGACACTGAAGCTTTCTTT
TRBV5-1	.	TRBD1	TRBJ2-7	CASSFGRTGAYEQYF	TGCGCCAGCAGCTTCGGTCGGACAGGGGCCTACGAGCAGTACTTC
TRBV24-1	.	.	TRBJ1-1	CATSPAGPNTEAFF	TGTGCCACCAGCCCCGCCGGGCCAAACACTGAAGCTTTCTTT
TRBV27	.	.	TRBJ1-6	CASSFGPQAPLHF	TGTGCCAGCAGCTTCGGGCCACAGGCACCCCTCCACTTT
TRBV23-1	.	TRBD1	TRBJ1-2	CASRPDRAGDYGYTF	TGCGCCAGCAGGCCAGACAGGGCGGGAGACTATGGCTACACCTTC
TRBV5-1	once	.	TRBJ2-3	CASSSLVAEGTDTQYF	TGCGCCAGCAGCTCCTTGGTAGCGGAGGGCACAGATACGCAGTATTTT
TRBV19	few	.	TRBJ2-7	CASSIDRAGDEQYF	TGTGCCAGTAGTATAGATCGGGCAGGGGACGAGCAGTACTTC
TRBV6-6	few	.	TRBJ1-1	CASSLPGSGRTEAFF	TGTGCCAGCAGCCTACCGGGATCGGGGCGTACTGAAGCTTTCTTT
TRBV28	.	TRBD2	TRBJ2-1	CASSLLRESNEQFF	TGTGCCAGCAGTTTATTGCGGGAGAGCAATGAGCAGTTCTTC
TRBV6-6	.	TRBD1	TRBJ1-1	CASSYSEQGAAFF	TGTGCCAGCAGTTACTCGGAACAGGGGGCGGCTTTCTTT
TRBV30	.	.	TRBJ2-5	CAWSVVAETQYF	TGTGCCTGGAGTGTAGTAGCAGAGACCCAGTACTTC
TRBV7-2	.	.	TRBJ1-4	CASSLGGGDEKLFF	TGTGCCAGCAGCTTGGGGGGCGGGGATGAAAAACTGTTTTTT
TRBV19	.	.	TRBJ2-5	CASSTSTGRETQYF	TGTGCCAGTAGTACCTCGACAGGCAGAGAGACCCAGTACTTC
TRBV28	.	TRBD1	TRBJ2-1	CASSLAPYGTEYPYNEQFF	TGTGCCAGCAGTTTAGCCCCTTATGGGACAGAGTACCCTTACAATGAGCAGTTCTTC
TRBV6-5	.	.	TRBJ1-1	CASRHRETNTEAFF	TGTGCCAGCAGACACAGGGAAACGAACACTGAAGCTTTCTTT
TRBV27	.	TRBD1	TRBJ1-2	CASSSGQGIGGYTF	TGTGCCAGCAGTTCGGGACAGGGGATAGGTGGCTACACCTTC
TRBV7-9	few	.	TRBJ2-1	CASSIIESSYNEQFF	TGTGCCAGCAGCATAATCGAGAGCTCCTACAATGAGCAGTTCTTC
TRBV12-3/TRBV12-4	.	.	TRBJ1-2	CASSLSKTYGYTF	TGTGCCAGCAGTTTGTCAAAGACCTATGGCTACACCTTC
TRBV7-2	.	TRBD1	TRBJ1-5	CASSRGQGDQPQHF	TGTGCCAGCAGTCGCGGACAGGGGGATCAGCCCCAGCATTTT
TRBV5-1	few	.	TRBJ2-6	CASSSQGSGANVLTF	TGCGCCAGCAGCTCCCAGGGGTCTGGGGCCAACGTCCTGACTTTC
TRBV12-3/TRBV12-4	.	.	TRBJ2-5	CASSSIRKETQYF	TGTGCCAGCTCCTCGATCCGGAAAGAGACCCAGTACTTC
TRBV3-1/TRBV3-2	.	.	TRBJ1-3	CASSQEAKARVNTIYF	TGTGCCAGCAGCCAAGAAGCGAAGGCAAGGGTGAACACCATATATTTT
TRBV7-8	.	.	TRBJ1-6	CASSLASGAAPLHF	TGTGCCAGCAGCTTAGCCTCGGGGGCCGCTCCCCTCCACTTT
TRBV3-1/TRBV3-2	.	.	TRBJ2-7	CASSPRRGAPYEQYF	TGTGCCAGCAGTCCAAGGAGGGGGGCTCCCTACGAGCAGTACTTC
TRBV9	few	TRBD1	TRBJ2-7	CASSPQGAYEQYF	TGTGCCAGCAGTCCCCAGGGGGCCTACGAGCAGTACTTC
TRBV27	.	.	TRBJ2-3	CASSSVPPGLARTNTQYF	TGTGCCAGCAGTTCAGTCCCACCGGGACTCGCCAGAACAAATACGCAGTATTTT
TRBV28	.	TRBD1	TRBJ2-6	CATKPGQGAAGANVLTF	TGTGCCACCAAACCGGGACAGGGGGCGGCTGGGGCCAACGTCCTGACTTTC
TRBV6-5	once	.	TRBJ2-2	CASSPDYDTGELFF	TGTGCCAGCAGTCCGGACTACGACACCGGGGAGCTGTTTTTT
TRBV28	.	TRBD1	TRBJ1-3	CASSLGLQTGSGNTIYF	TGTGCCAGCAGTTTGGGACTACAGACAGGGTCTGGAAACACCATATATTTT
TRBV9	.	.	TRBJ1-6	CASSSSRGSVSPLHF	TGTGCCAGCAGCTCAAGTAGAGGTAGTGTTTCACCCCTCCACTTT
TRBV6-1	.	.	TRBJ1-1	CASSEDRVHTEAFF	TGTGCCAGCAGTGAAGACAGGGTGCACACTGAAGCTTTCTTT
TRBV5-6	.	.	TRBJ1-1	CASSRGGGITAFF	TGTGCCAGCAGCCGTGGGGGTGGGATTACGGCTTTCTTT
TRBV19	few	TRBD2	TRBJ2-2	CASSMGRRTSGTGELFF	TGTGCCAGTAGTATGGGTCGTAGGACTAGCGGCACCGGGGAGCTGTTTTTT
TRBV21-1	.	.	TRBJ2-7	CASSKGTSGSYEQYF	TGTGCCAGCAGCAAAGGGACTAGCGGGAGCTACGAGCAGTACTTC
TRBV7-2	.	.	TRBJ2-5	CASSLIMGGETQYF	TGTGCCAGCAGCTTAATTATGGGAGGAGAGACCCAGTACTTC
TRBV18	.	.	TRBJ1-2	CASSPGNKAGGYTF	TGTGCCAGCTCACCGGGTAACAAGGCTGGGGGCTACACCTTC
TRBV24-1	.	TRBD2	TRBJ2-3	CATSDPEGLAERRSTDTQYF	TGTGCCACCAGTGATCCTGAGGGACTAGCGGAAAGGCGGAGCACAGATACGCAGTATTTT
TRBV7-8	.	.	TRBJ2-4	CASSTNRLAKNIQYF	TGTGCCAGCTCTACTAACCGGCTAGCCAAAAACATTCAGTACTTC